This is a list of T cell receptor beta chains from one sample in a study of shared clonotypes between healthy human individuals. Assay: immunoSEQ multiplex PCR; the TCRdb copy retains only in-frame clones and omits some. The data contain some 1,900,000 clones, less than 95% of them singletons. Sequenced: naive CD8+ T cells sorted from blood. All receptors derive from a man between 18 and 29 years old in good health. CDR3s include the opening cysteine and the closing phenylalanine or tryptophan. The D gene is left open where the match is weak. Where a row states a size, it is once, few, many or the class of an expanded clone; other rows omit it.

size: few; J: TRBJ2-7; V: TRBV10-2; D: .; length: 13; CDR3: CASSGWTTYEQYF; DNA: TGCGCCAGCAGTGGGTGGACAACCTACGAGCAGTACTTC
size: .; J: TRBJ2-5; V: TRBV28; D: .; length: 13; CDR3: CASSPGFQETQYF; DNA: TGTGCCAGCAGTCCAGGTTTCCAAGAGACCCAGTACTTC
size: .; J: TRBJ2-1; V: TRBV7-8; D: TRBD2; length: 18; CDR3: CASFPGLAGASSYNEQFF; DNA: TGTGCCAGTTTCCCGGGACTAGCGGGGGCCTCTTCCTACAATGAGCAGTTCTTC
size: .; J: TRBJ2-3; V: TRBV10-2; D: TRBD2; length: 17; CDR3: CASSGIAGGPGTDTQYF; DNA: TGCGCCAGCAGTGGAATAGCGGGAGGCCCCGGTACAGATACGCAGTATTTT
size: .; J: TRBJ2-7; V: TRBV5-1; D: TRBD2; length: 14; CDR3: CASSPGGGTYEQYF; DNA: TGCGCCAGCAGCCCCGGGGGGGGCACCTACGAGCAGTACTTC
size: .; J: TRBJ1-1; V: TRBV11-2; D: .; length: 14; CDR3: CASSNPSPNTEAFF; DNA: TGTGCCAGCAGCAACCCGAGCCCGAACACTGAAGCTTTCTTT
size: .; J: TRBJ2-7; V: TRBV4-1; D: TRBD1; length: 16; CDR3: CASSQPPGQEDYEQYF; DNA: TGCGCCAGCAGCCAACCCCCGGGACAGGAGGACTACGAGCAGTACTTC
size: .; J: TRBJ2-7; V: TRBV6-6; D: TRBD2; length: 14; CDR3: CASSYVGTTYEQYF; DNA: TGTGCCAGCAGTTATGTGGGGACTACCTACGAGCAGTACTTC
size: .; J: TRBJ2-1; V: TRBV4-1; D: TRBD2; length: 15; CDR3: CASSQGTSGKIEQFF; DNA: TGCGCCAGCAGCCAAGGGACTAGCGGGAAGATTGAGCAGTTCTTC
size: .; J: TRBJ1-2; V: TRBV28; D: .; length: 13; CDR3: CASRGGTAYGYTF; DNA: TGTGCCAGCAGGGGTGGGACGGCCTATGGCTACACCTTC
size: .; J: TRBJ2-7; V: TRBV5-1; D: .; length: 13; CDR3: CASRRDGDYEQYF; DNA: TGCGCCAGTCGCCGGGACGGGGACTACGAGCAGTACTTC
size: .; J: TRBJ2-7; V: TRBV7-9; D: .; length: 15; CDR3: CASSLLAGGSYEQYF; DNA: TGTGCCAGCAGCCTGTTGGCAGGGGGGTCCTACGAGCAGTACTTC
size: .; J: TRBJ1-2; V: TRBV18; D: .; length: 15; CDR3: CASSPRLRTNYGYTF; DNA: TGTGCCAGCTCACCTAGGCTGCGCACCAACTATGGCTACACCTTC
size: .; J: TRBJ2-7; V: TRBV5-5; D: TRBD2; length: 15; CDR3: CASSDSGKSIYEQYF; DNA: TGTGCCAGCAGCGACAGCGGGAAAAGCATCTACGAGCAGTACTTC
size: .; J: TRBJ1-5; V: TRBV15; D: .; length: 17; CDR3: CATSFRPGVDSNQPQHF; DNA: TGTGCCACCAGCTTCCGTCCGGGGGTCGATAGCAATCAGCCCCAGCATTTT
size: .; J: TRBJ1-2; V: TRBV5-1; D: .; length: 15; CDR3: CASSPEGDANYGYTF; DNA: TGCGCCAGCAGCCCGGAGGGGGACGCTAACTATGGCTACACCTTC
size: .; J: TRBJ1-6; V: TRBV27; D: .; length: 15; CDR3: CASSLVGSFNSPLHF; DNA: TGTGCCAGCAGTTTAGTGGGGTCCTTCAATTCACCCCTCCACTTT
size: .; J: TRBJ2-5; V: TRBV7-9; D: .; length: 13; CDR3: CASKSGTKETQYF; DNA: TGTGCCAGCAAGTCAGGCACCAAAGAGACCCAGTACTTC
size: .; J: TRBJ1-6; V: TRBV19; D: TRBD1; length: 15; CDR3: CASSFWTGDNSPLHF; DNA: TGTGCCAGTAGTTTTTGGACAGGGGATAATTCACCCCTCCACTTT
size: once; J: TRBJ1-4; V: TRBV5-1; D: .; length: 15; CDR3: CASSLASGWDEKLFF; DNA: TGCGCCAGCAGCTTGGCCTCAGGGTGGGATGAAAAACTGTTTTTT
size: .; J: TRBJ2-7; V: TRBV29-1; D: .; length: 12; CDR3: CSVEGISYEQYF; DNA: TGCAGCGTTGAGGGCATATCCTACGAGCAGTACTTC
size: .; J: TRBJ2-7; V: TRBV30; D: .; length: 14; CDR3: CAWSLQGSAYEQYF; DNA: TGTGCCTGGAGTCTTCAGGGGTCAGCTTACGAGCAGTACTTC
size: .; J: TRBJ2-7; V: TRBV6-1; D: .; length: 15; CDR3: CASVPYGGETYEQYF; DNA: TGTGCCAGCGTCCCCTACGGCGGGGAAACCTACGAGCAGTACTTC
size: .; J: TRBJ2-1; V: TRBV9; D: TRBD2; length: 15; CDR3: CASSVETSAYNEQFF; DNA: TGTGCCAGCAGCGTAGAGACTAGCGCGTACAATGAGCAGTTCTTC
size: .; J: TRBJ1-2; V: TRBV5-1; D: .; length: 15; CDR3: CASSLDLGAAYGYTF; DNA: TGCGCCAGCAGCTTGGATCTGGGGGCGGCCTATGGCTACACCTTC
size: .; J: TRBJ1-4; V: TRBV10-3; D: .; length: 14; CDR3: CAISESGSYEKLFF; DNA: TGTGCCATCAGTGAGTCGGGCAGTTATGAAAAACTGTTTTTT
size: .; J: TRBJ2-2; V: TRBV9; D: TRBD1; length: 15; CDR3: CASSVEGGTTGELFF; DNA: TGTGCCAGCAGCGTAGAAGGGGGCACGACCGGGGAGCTGTTTTTT
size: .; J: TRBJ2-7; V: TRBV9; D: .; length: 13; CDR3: CASSISGAYEQYF; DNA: TGTGCCAGCAGCATAAGCGGAGCCTACGAGCAGTACTTC
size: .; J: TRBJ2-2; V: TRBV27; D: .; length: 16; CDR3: CASSLRLGANTGELFF; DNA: TGTGCCAGCAGTTTAAGGCTAGGGGCGAACACCGGGGAGCTGTTTTTT
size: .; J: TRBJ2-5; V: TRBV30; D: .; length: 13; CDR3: CAWSSYGAETQYF; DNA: TGTGCCTGGAGTAGTTATGGTGCGGAGACCCAGTACTTC
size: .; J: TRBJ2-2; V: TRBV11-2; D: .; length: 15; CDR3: CASSLMGQNTGELFF; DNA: TGTGCCAGCAGCTTAATGGGGCAGAACACCGGGGAGCTGTTTTTT
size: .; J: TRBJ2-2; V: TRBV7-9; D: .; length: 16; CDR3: CASSQTGTRPTGELFF; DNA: TGTGCCAGCAGCCAAACGGGGACTCGACCCACCGGGGAGCTGTTTTTT
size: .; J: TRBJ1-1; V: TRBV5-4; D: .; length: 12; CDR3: CASSLTGTEAFF; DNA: TGTGCCAGCAGCCTGACAGGCACTGAAGCTTTCTTT
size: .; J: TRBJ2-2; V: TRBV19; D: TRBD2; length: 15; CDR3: CASSIATRGDGELFF; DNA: TGTGCCAGTAGTATAGCGACACGGGGGGACGGGGAGCTGTTTTTT
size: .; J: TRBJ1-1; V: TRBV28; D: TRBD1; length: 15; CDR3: CASSFGTGMNTEAFF; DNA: TGTGCCAGCAGTTTCGGGACAGGGATGAACACTGAAGCTTTCTTT
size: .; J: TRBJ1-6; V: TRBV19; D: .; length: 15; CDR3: CASMGRYSDNSPLHF; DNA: TGTGCCAGTATGGGCCGTTACAGTGATAATTCACCCCTCCACTTT
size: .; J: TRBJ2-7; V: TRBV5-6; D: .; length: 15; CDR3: CASSLGHRPSYEQYF; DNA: TGTGCCAGCAGCTTGGGTCATCGGCCCTCCTACGAGCAGTACTTC
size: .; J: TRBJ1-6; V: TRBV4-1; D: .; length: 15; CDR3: CASSQSTGLDSPLHF; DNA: TGCGCCAGCAGCCAGTCTACAGGCTTAGATTCACCCCTCCACTTT
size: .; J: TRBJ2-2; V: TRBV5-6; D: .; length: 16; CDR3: CASSAPGTSGTGELFF; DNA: TGTGCCAGCAGCGCGCCCGGGACTTCGGGGACCGGGGAGCTGTTTTTT
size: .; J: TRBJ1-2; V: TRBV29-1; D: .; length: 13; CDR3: CSVENDRAPGYTF; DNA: TGCAGCGTTGAGAACGATAGGGCCCCTGGCTACACCTTC
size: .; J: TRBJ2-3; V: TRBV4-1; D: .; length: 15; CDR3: CASSQDVMITDTQYF; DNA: TGCGCCAGCAGCCAAGATGTTATGATAACAGATACGCAGTATTTT
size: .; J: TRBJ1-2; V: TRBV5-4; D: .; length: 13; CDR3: CASSLNPNYGYTF; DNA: TGTGCCAGCAGCTTGAATCCGAACTATGGCTACACCTTC
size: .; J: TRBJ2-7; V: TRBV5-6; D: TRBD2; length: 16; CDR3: CASSLGWTSWGYEQYF; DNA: TGTGCCAGCAGCTTGGGGTGGACTAGTTGGGGATACGAGCAGTACTTC
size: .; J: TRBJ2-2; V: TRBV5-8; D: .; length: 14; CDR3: CASSLWDTPGELFF; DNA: TGTGCCAGCAGCCTTTGGGACACACCAGGGGAGCTGTTTTTT
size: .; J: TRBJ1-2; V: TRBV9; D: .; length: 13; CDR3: CASSLGRDDGYTF; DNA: TGTGCCAGCAGCCTGGGACGGGACGATGGCTACACCTTC
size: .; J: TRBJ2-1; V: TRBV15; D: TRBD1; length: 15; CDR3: CATSVGQGGEGEQFF; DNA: TGTGCCACCAGCGTGGGACAGGGGGGAGAAGGTGAGCAGTTCTTC
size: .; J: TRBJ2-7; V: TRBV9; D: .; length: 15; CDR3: CASSVAWGLSYEQYF; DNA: TGTGCCAGCAGCGTAGCTTGGGGACTCTCCTACGAGCAGTACTTC
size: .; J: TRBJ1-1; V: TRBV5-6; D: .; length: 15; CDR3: CASSLSELPNTEAFF; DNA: TGTGCCAGCAGCTTGTCAGAACTCCCGAACACTGAAGCTTTCTTT
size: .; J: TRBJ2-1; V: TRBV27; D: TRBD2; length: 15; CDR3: CASTRTSGGLGEQFF; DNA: TGTGCCAGCACTCGGACTAGCGGGGGCCTCGGTGAGCAGTTCTTC
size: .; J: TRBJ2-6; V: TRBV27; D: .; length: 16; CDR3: CASSPQGRAGANVLTF; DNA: TGTGCCAGCAGTCCCCAGGGTCGGGCCGGGGCCAACGTCCTGACTTTC
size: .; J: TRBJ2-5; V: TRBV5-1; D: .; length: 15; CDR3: CASSVTPGPQETQYF; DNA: TGCGCCAGCAGCGTTACTCCGGGACCCCAAGAGACCCAGTACTTC
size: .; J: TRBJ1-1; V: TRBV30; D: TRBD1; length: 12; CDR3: CARGQGYTEAFF; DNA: TGTGCCAGAGGACAGGGCTACACTGAAGCTTTCTTT
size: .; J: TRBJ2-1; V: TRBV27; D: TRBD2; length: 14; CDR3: CASSPTSGWNEQFF; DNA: TGTGCCAGCAGTCCGACTAGCGGGTGGAATGAGCAGTTCTTC
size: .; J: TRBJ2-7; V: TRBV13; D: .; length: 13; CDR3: CASSYSGTYEQYF; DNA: TGTGCCAGCAGCTACTCCGGGACCTACGAGCAGTACTTC
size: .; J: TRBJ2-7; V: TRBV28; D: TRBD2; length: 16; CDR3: CASSLREGGDPYEQYF; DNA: TGTGCCAGCAGTTTAAGGGAGGGAGGGGATCCCTACGAGCAGTACTTC
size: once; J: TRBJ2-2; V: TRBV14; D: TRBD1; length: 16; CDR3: CASSRTGQGNTGELFF; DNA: TGTGCCAGCAGTCGTACGGGACAGGGGAACACCGGGGAGCTGTTTTTT
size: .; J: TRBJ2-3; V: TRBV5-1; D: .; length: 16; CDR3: CASSLEDSQLTDTQYF; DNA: TGCGCCAGCAGCTTGGAGGACAGCCAGCTCACAGATACGCAGTATTTT
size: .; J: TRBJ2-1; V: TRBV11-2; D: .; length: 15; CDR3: CASSLDQGDYNEQFF; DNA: TGTGCCAGCAGCTTAGATCAAGGTGACTACAATGAGCAGTTCTTC
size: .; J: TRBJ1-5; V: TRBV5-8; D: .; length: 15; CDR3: CASSPGGPPNQPQHF; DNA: TGTGCCAGCAGCCCGGGAGGCCCCCCTAATCAGCCCCAGCATTTT